This T cell receptor (beta chain) was sequenced for a study of blood T cell repertoires in COVID-19. In this sample, this clone turned up a few times. TCRdb keeps only in-frame clones here, not all; method: immunoSEQ multiplex PCR. The top ten hold roughly 1.6% of the sample, which has over 95,000 clones, 81% seen once. Sequencing was carried out using peripheral blood. The sequence derives from a man aged 50 to 60 with acute or convalescent COVID-19.

The CDR3: CASSYFGGLTDGYTF. Written as DNA, the CDR3 is TGTGCCAGCAGTTACTTTGGGGGCTTGACGGATGGCTACACCTTC. This chain uses TRBV6-2 or TRBV6-3 with TRBJ1-2; D is perhaps TRBD1 (6 bases). CDR3 length: 15 amino acids. Looked up from germline, CDR1 is MNHEY and CDR2 is SVGEGT. Deletions cut 1 base from V and 6 bases from J, with 15 bases between.